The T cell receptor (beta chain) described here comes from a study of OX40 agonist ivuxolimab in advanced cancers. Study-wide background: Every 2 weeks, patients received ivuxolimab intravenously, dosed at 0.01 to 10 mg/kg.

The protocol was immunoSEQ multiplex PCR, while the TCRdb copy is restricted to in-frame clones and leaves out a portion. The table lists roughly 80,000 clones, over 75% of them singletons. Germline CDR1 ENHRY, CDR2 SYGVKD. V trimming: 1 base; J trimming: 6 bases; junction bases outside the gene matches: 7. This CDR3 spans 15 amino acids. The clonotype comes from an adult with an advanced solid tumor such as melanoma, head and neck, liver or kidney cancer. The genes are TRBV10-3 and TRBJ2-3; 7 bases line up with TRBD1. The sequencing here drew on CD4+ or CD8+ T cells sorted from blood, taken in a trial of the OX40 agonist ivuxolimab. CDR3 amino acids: CAISEFRQGSDTQYF. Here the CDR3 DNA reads TGTGCCATCAGTGAGTTTAGACAGGGTTCGGATACGCAGTATTTT.